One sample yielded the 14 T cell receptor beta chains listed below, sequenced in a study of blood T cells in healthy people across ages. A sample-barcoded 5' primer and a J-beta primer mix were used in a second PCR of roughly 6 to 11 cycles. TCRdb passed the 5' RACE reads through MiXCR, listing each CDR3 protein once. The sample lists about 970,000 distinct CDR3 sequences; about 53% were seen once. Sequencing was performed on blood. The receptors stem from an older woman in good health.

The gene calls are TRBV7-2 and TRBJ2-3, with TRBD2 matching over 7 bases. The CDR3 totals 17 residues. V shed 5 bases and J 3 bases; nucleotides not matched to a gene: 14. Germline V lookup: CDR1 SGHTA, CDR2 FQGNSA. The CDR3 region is CASSPWVGGPRTDTQYF. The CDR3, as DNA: TGTGCCAGCAGCCCGTGGGTGGGAGGGCCAAGAACAGATACGCAGTATTTT.

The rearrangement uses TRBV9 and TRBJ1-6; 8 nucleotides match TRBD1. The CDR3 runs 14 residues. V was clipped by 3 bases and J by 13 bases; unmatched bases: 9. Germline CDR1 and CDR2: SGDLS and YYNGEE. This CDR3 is CASSEGTGHLPLHF. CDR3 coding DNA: TGTGCCAGCAGCGAAGGGACAGGTCACCTGCCCCTCCACTTT.

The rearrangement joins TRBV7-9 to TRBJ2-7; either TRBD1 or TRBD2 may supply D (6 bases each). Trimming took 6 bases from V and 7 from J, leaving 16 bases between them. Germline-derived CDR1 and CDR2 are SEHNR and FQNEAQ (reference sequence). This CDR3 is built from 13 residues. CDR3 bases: TGTGCCAGCAGGCGGGACACCTACAATGAGCAGTACTTC. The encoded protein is CASRRDTYNEQYF.

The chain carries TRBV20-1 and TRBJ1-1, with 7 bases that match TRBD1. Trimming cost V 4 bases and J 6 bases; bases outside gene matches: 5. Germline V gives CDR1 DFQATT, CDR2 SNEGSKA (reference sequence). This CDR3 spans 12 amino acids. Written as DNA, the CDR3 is TGCAGTGCTACGCCGACAGGGCCTGAAGCTTTCTTT. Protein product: CSATPTGPEAFF.

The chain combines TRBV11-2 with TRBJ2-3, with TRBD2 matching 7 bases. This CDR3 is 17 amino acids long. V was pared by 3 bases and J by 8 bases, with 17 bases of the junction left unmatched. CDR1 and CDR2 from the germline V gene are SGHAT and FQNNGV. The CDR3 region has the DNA TGTGCCAGCAGCTTTCCTCCCTCAAGGTCTAGCGGTGGTACGCAGTATTTT. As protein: CASSFPPSRSSGGTQYF. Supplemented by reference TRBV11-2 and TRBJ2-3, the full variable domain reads EAGVAQSPRYKIIEKRQSVAFWCNPISGHATLYWYQQILGQGPKLLIQFQNNGVVDDSQLPKDRFSAERLKGVDSTLKIQPAKLEDSAVYLCASSFPPSRSSGGTQYFGPGTRLTVL.

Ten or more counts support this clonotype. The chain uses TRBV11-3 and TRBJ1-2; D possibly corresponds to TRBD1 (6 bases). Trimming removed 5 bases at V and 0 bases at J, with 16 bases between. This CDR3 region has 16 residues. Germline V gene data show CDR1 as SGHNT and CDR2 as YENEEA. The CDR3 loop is CASSLFGQLPNYGYTF. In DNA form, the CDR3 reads TGTGCCAGCAGCCTCTTCGGACAGCTTCCTAACTATGGCTACACCTTC.

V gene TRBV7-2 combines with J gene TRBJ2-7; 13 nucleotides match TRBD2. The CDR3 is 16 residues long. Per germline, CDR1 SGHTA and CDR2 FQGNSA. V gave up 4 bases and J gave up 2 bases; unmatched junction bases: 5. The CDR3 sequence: CASSSWTSGRTYEQYF. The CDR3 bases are TGTGCCAGCAGCTCGTGGACTAGCGGGAGAACCTACGAGCAGTACTTC.

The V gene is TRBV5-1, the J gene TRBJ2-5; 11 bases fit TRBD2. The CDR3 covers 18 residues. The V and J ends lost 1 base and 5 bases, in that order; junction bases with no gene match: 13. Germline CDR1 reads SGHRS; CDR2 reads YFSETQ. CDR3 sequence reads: CASSLPGLADPLAETQYF. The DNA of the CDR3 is TGCGCCAGCAGCTTGCCGGGACTAGCGGACCCGTTGGCGGAGACCCAGTACTTC.

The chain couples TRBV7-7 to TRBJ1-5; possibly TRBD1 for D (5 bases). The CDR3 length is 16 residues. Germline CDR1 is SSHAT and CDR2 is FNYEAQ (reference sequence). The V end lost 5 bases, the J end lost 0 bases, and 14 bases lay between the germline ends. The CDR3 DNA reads TGTGCCAGCAGCCCCCGGGACGGTCATAGCAATCAGCCCCAGCATTTT. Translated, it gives CASSPRDGHSNQPQHF.

The DNA of the CDR3 is TGTGCCACCAGCAGAGATCGTCCGCTAAACACTGAAGCTTTCTTT. This translates into CATSRDRPLNTEAFF. The chain combines TRBV15 with TRBJ1-1, with D uncertain. CDR1 LNHNV and CDR2 YYDKDF come from the germline V gene (reference sequence). CDR3 length equals 15 residues. V lost 0 bases and J lost 2, with 10 bases in between.

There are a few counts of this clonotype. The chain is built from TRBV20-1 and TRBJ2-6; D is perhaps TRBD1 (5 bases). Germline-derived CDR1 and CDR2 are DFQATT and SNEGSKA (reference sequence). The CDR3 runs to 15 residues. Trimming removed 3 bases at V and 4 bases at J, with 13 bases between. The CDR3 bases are TGCAGTGCTAGTCCTCAGGGCTCCGGGGCCAACGTCCTGACTTTC. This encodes CSASPQGSGANVLTF.

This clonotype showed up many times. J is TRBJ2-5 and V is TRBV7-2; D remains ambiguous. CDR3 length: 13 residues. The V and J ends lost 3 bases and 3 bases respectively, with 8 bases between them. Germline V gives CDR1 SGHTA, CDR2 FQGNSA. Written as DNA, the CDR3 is TGTGCCAGCAGCTTTGGACGGGAAGAGACCCAGTACTTC. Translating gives CASSFGREETQYF.

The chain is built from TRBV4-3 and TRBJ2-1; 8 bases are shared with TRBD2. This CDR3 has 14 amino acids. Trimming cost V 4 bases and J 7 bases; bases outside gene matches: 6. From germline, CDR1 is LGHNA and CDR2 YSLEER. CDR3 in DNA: TGCGCCAGCAGCCGAGGGACTAGGAGGAATGAGCAGTTCTTC. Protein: CASSRGTRRNEQFF.

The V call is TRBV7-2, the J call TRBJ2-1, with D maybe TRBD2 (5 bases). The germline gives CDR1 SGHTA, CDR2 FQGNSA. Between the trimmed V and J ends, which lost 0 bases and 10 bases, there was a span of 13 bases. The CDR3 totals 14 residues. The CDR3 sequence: CASSLAGEGREQFF. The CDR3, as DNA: TGTGCCAGCAGCTTAGCGGGAGAGGGTAGGGAGCAGTTCTTC.